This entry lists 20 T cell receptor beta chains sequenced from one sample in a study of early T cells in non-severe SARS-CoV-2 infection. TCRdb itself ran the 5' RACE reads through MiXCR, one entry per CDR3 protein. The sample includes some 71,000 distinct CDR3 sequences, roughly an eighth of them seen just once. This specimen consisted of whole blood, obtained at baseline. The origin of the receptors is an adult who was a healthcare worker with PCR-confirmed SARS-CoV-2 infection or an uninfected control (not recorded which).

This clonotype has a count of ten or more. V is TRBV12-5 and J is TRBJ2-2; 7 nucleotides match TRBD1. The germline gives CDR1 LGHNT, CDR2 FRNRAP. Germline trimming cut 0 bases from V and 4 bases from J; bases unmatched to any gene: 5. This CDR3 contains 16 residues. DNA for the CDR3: TGTGCTAGTGGTTTGGTAACAGGGGCGGTCACCGGGGAGCTGTTTTTT. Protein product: CASGLVTGAVTGELFF.

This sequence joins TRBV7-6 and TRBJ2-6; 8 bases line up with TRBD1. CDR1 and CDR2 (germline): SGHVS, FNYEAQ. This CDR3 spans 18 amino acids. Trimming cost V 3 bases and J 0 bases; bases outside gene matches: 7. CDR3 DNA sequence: TGTGCCAGCAGCTTGCACCCGGGACAGGTCTCTGGGGCCAACGTCCTGACTTTC. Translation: CASSLHPGQVSGANVLTF.

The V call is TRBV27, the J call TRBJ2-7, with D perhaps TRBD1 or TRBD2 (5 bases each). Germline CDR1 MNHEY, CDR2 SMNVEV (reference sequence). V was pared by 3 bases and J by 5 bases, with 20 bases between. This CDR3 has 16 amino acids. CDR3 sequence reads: CASSLTPGPPLDEQYF. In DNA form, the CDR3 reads TGTGCCAGCAGTTTGACGCCGGGACCCCCCTTGGACGAGCAGTACTTC.

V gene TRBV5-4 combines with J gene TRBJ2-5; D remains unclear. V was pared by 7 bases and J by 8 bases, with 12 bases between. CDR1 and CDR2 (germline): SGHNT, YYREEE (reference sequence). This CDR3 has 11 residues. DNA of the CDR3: TGTGCCAGCGGGGAAGGTGAAACCCAGTACTTC. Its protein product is CASGEGETQYF.

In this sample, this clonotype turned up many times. The chain's CDR3 is CSVHFADTQYF. DNA for the CDR3: TGCAGCGTTCATTTCGCAGATACGCAGTATTTT. This chain links TRBV29-1 with TRBJ2-3; D remains unclear. This CDR3 contains 11 residues. V was cut by 5 bases and J by 4 bases, with 7 bases left in between. Germline V lookup: CDR1 SQVTM, CDR2 ANQGSEA.

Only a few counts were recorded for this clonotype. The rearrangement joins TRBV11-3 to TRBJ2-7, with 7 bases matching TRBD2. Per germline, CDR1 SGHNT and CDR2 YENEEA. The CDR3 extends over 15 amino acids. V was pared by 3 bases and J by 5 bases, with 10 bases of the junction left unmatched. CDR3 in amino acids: CASSFPYAGEHEQYF. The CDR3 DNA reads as TGTGCCAGCAGCTTCCCGTACGCGGGAGAGCACGAGCAGTACTTC.

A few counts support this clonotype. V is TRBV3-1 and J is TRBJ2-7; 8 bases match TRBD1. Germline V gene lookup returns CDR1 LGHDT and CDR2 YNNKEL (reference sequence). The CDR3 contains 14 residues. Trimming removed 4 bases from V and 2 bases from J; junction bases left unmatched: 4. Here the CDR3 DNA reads TGTGCCAGCAGCCCACGACAGGGGACCTACGAGCAGTACTTC. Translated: CASSPRQGTYEQYF.

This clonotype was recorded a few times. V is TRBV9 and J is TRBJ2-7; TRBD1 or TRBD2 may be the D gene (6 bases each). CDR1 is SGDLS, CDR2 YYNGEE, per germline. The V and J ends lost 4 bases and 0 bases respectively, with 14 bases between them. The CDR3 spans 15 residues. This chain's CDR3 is CASSLEGGSSYEQYF. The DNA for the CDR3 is TGTGCCAGCAGCCTCGAAGGGGGGAGCTCCTACGAGCAGTACTTC. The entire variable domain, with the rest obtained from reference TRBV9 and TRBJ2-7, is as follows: DSGVTQTPKHLITATGQRVTLRCSPRSGDLSVYWYQQSLDQGLQFLIQYYNGEERAKGNILERFSAQQFPDLHSELNLSSLELGDSALYFCASSLEGGSSYEQYFGPGTRLTVT.

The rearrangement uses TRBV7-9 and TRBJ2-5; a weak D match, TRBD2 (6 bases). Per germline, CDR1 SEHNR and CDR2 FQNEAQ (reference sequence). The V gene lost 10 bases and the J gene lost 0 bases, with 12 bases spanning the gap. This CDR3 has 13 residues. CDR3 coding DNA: TGTGCCACGTCTCGGGACTACCAAGAGACCCAGTACTTC. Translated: CATSRDYQETQYF.

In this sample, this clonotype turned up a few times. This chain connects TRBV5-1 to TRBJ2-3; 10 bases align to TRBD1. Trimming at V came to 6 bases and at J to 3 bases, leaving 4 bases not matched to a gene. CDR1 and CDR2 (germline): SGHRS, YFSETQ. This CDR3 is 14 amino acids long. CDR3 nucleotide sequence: TGCGCCAGCATCCAGGACAGGGGGACAGATACGCAGTATTTT. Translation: CASIQDRGTDTQYF.

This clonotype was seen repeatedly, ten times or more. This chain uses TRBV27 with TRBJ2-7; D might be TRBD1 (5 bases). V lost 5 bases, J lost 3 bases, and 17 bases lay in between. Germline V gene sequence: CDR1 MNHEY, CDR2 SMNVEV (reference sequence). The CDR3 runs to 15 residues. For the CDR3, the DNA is TGTGCCAGCAGTGAACGACAGAGCCCCTACTACGAGCAGTACTTC. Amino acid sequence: CASSERQSPYYEQYF.

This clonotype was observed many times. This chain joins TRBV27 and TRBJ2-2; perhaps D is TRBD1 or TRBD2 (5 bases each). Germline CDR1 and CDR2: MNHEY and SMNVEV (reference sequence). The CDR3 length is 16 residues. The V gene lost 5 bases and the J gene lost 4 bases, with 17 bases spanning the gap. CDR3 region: CASSGLLGPPTGELFF. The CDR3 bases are TGTGCCAGCAGTGGACTGTTGGGGCCCCCCACCGGGGAGCTGTTTTTT.

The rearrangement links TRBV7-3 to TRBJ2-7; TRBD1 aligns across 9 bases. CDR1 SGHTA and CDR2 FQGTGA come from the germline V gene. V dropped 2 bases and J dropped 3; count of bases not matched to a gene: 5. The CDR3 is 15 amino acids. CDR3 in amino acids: CASSLRRTGVYEQYF. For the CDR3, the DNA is TGTGCCAGCAGCTTACGTCGGACAGGGGTCTACGAGCAGTACTTC.

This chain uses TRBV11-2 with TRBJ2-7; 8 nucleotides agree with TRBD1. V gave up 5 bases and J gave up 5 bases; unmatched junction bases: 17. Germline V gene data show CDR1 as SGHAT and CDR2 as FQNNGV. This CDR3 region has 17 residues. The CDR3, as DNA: TGTGCCAGCAGCCGGACAGCGACAGGGGTTCGCAGGAACGAGCAGTACTTC. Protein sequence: CASSRTATGVRRNEQYF.

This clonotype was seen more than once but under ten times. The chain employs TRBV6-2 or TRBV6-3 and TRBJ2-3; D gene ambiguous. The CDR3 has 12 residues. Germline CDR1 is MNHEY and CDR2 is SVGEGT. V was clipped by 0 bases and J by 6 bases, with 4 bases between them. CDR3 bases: TGTGCCAGCAGTTACTCGGTGGATACGCAGTATTTT. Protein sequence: CASSYSVDTQYF.

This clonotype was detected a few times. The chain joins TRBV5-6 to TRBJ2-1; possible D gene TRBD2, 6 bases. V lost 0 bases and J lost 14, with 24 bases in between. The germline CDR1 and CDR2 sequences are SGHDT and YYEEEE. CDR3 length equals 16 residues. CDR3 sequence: CASSLVAGTGGSLEFF. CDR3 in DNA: TGTGCCAGCAGCTTGGTCGCCGGGACTGGCGGCAGCTTGGAGTTCTTC.

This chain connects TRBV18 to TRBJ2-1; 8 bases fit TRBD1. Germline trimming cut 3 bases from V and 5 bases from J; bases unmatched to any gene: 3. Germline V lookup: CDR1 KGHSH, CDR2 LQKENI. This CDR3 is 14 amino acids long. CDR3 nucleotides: TGTGCCAGCTCACCGGACAGGGTCCACAATGAGCAGTTCTTC. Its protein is CASSPDRVHNEQFF.

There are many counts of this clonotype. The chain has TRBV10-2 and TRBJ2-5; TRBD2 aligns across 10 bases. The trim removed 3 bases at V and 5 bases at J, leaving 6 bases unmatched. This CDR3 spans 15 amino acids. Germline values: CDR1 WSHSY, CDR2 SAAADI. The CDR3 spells CASSDPSGGTETQYF. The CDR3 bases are TGCGCCAGCAGTGACCCTAGCGGGGGTACGGAGACCCAGTACTTC.

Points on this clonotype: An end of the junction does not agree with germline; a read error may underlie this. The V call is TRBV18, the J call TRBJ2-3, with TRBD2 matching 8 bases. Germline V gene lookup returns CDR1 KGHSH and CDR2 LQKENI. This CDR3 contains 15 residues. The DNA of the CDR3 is TGTGTCAGCTCACCGGGAGGGAGTCGGACAGATACGCAGTATTTT. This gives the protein CVSSPGGSRTDTQYF.

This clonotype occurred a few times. CDR3 coding DNA: TGTGCCAGCAGCTTAGGTTCTGAGGGCTACACCTTC. Translating gives CASSLGSEGYTF. This chain joins TRBV7-9 and TRBJ1-2, with D unresolved. CDR3 size: 12 residues. CDR1 and CDR2 from the germline V gene are SEHNR and FQNEAQ (reference sequence). V lost 1 base to trimming and J lost 8 bases, with 8 bases between them.